These 18 T cell receptor beta chains were all obtained from the same sample, sequenced in a study of T cells in Graves' hyperthyroidism and ophthalmopathy. From RNA transcripts, TCR beta CDR3 regions were amplified. With the HTBI primer set, the TCR CDR3 went through a first round of RT-PCR. In TCRdb, the multiplex PCR reads were re-called with MiXCR into one record per CDR3 protein. This repertoire shows more than 500,000 distinct CDR3 sequences, about 43% found once; its top ten account for around 19%. The source material was peripheral blood or thyroid tissue (not recorded which). The origin of the receptors is an adult woman with Graves' disease, either hyperthyroidism or ophthalmopathy (not recorded which).

This clonotype was observed a handful of times. The J gene is TRBJ2-7, the V gene TRBV28, with D perhaps TRBD2 (6 bases). CDR1 MDHEN and CDR2 SYDVKM come from the germline V gene. Between the trimmed V and J ends, which lost 7 bases and 1 base, there was a span of 17 bases. The CDR3 totals 15 residues. CDR3 sequence reads: CASMFTGLTSYEQYF. For the CDR3, the DNA is TGTGCCAGCATGTTTACGGGACTTACGTCCTACGAGCAGTACTTC.

This clonotype showed up many times. The J gene is TRBJ2-7, the V gene TRBV5-1; 8 bases map to TRBD2. Germline V gene lookup returns CDR1 SGHRS and CDR2 YFSETQ. V lost 7 bases to trimming and J lost 5 bases; unmatched junction nucleotides: 14. The CDR3 runs to 15 residues. DNA of the CDR3: TGCGCCAGCTGCGTGGCGGGCACGGGGGGGGACGAGCAGTACTTC. Protein: CASCVAGTGGDEQYF. Complete variable domain (other parts from reference TRBV5-1 and TRBJ2-7): KAGVTQTPRYLIKTRGQQVTLSCSPISGHRSVSWYQQTPGQGLQFLFEYFSETQRNKGNFPGRFSGRQFSNSRSEMNVSTLELGDSALYLCASCVAGTGGDEQYFGPGTRLTVT.

The chain joins TRBV3-1 to TRBJ1-1; D gene unclear. There are 15 residues in the CDR3. Germline CDR1 reads LGHDT; CDR2 reads YNNKEL (reference sequence). The V end was cut by 1 base, the J end by 2 bases, with 11 bases between. The CDR3 bases are TGTGCCAGCAGCCAAGTTTCGGAGGGAAACACTGAAGCTTTCTTT. This translates into CASSQVSEGNTEAFF.

About this clonotype itself: This clone may be a read error of a much larger clone one base away. The chain links TRBV6-1 to TRBJ1-5, with no clear D. In germline, CDR1 is MNHNS, CDR2 SASEGT. This CDR3 is 14 amino acids long. V was shortened by 4 bases and J by 10 bases, with 17 bases between the two germline ends. CDR3 sequence (DNA): TGTGCCAGCAGTGGTAATGGGTGGGAGTACCCCCAGCATTTT. Translating gives CASSGNGWEYPQHF.

This chain joins TRBV7-2 and TRBJ1-6; a weak D match, TRBD1 (5 bases). The V gene lost 4 bases and the J gene lost 6 bases, with 10 bases spanning the gap. Looked up from germline, CDR1 is SGHTA and CDR2 is FQGNSA. This CDR3 is 14 amino acids long. Here the CDR3 DNA reads TGTGCCAGCAGCTCTATGGGACCTAATTCACCCCTCCACTTT. It codes for CASSSMGPNSPLHF.

The rearrangement joins TRBV7-9 to TRBJ2-3; 11 bases fit TRBD2. V dropped 5 bases and J dropped 5; count of bases not matched to a gene: 9. Germline V lookup: CDR1 SEHNR, CDR2 FQNEAQ (reference sequence). The CDR3 sequence is 16 residues long. The CDR3 region has the DNA TGTGCCAGCAGCAGTTTAGCGGGGGGGCCGGAAGATACGCAGTATTTT. Its translation is CASSSLAGGPEDTQYF.

With respect to this clonotype: This may be a read error, as it is one base from a much larger clone. The J gene is TRBJ2-5, the V gene TRBV7-8; D gene ambiguous. V shed 5 bases and J shed 5 bases, with 12 bases lying between them. This CDR3 contains 13 residues. Germline V gene lookup returns CDR1 SGHVS and CDR2 FQNEAQ. CDR3 DNA sequence: TGTGCCAGCAGCCCGATCAATTCGGAGACCCAGTACTTC. It translates to CASSPINSETQYF.

This clonotype came up many times. The J gene is TRBJ1-6, the V gene TRBV4-2, with TRBD1 matching 7 bases. V was clipped by 0 bases and J by 3 bases; unmatched bases: 8. Per the germline V gene, CDR1 is LGHNA and CDR2 is YNFKEQ. The length of the CDR3 is 18 residues. CDR3 nucleotide sequence: TGTGCCAGCAGCCAAGAACTGAGGGACAGCTACTATAATTCACCCCTCCACTTT. It is translated as CASSQELRDSYYNSPLHF.

The chain has TRBV6-6 and TRBJ2-7, with 7 nucleotides matching TRBD2. J was trimmed by 5 bases and V by 4 bases; bases with no gene match: 11. CDR1 and CDR2 (germline): MNHNY, SVGAGI (reference sequence). The length of the CDR3 is 15 residues. CDR3 amino acids: CASSSPWTSPNEQYF. CDR3 DNA: TGTGCCAGCAGTTCCCCCTGGACTAGTCCAAACGAGCAGTACTTC.

This rearrangement joins TRBV10-3 to TRBJ1-2; D gene unclear. In germline, CDR1 is ENHRY, CDR2 SYGVKD. Trimming took 7 bases from V and 1 from J, leaving 10 bases between them. The CDR3 consists of 13 residues. DNA for the CDR3: TGTGCCATCACGACCGGGCTTAACTATGGCTACACCTTC. This translates into CAITTGLNYGYTF.

In its sample, this clonotype was seen many times. The chain carries TRBV7-9 and TRBJ2-7, with D possibly matching TRBD2 (6 bases). In germline, CDR1 is SEHNR, CDR2 FQNEAQ (reference sequence). V was shortened by 0 bases and J by 8 bases, with 14 bases between the two germline ends. CDR3 length: 14 residues. The CDR3 sequence is CASSLAGTPYKQYF. CDR3 coding DNA: TGTGCCAGCAGCTTAGCAGGGACTCCCTATAAGCAGTACTTC.

The gene calls are TRBV7-4 and TRBJ2-3; D may be TRBD2 (5 bases). The V end was cut by 10 bases, the J end by 4 bases, with 24 bases between. The CDR3 runs 16 residues. The V gene's germline CDR1 is SGHVT and CDR2 SQSDAQ. The CDR3 reads CAISDPVGSGSDTQYF. The CDR3 coding sequence is TGTGCCATCAGTGACCCCGTTGGATCGGGGTCAGATACGCAGTATTTT.

This clonotype has a count of ten or more. V gene TRBV7-3 combines with J gene TRBJ1-1; 8 positions match TRBD1. This CDR3 region has 15 residues. Germline V gene sequence: CDR1 SGHTA, CDR2 FQGTGA. V was pared by 4 bases and J by 1 base, with 5 bases of the junction left unmatched. CDR3 sequence: CASSSSTGANTEAFF. The CDR3 bases are TGTGCCAGCAGCTCCTCGACAGGGGCGAACACTGAAGCTTTCTTT.

Ten or more counts support this clonotype. The J gene is TRBJ2-7, the V gene TRBV20-1; TRBD2 is a possible D gene (5 bases). The V end was cut by 1 base, the J end by 3 bases, with 16 bases between. This CDR3 has 15 residues. Germline assignment: CDR1 DFQATT and CDR2 SNEGSKA (reference sequence). Here the CDR3 reads CSARVSGLPYYEQYF. The CDR3 region has the DNA TGCAGTGCTAGAGTTTCCGGACTGCCCTACTACGAGCAGTACTTC.

This clonotype occurred many times. This rearrangement joins TRBV6-6 to TRBJ1-3; D is uncertain. This CDR3 has 11 residues. The germline V gene encodes CDR1 MNHNY and CDR2 SVGAGI (reference sequence). The germline V and J ends were trimmed by 8 bases and 4 bases, with 6 bases remaining between them. CDR3 sequence (DNA): TGTGCCAGCGCAGAAGGAAACACCATATATTTT. Protein: CASAEGNTIYF.

This clonotype occurred a few times. This chain uses TRBV4-2 with TRBJ1-5; D unresolved. Per the germline V gene, CDR1 is LGHNA and CDR2 is YNFKEQ. The CDR3 sequence is 12 residues long. The ends were cut back, 6 bases at V and 3 bases at J, with 6 bases in the middle. CDR3 sequence reads: CASRHDNQPQHF. The CDR3 bases are TGTGCCAGCAGGCACGACAATCAGCCCCAGCATTTT.

The chain has TRBV30 and TRBJ2-7, with D uncertain. This CDR3 has 12 amino acids. Trimming removed 0 bases at V and 3 bases at J, with 6 bases between. Germline CDR1 reads GTSNPN; CDR2 reads SVGIG (reference sequence). CDR3 sequence reads: CAWSVGYYEQYF. DNA of the CDR3: TGTGCCTGGAGTGTAGGTTACTACGAGCAGTACTTC.

The V and J genes are TRBV10-3 and TRBJ1-5; D gene uncertain. V lost 0 bases to trimming and J lost 0 bases, with 6 bases between them. This CDR3 contains 15 residues. CDR1 and CDR2 from the germline V gene are ENHRY and SYGVKD. CDR3 sequence (DNA): TGTGCCATCAGTGAGTCCCCAGATAGCAATCAGCCCCAGCATTTT. It translates to CAISESPDSNQPQHF.